These 21 T cell receptor beta chains were sequenced from one sample in a study of spatial heterogeneity in lung cancer (dated by TCRdb to between 2018 and 2021). The method behind the library was 5' RACE. Sequenced using a NextSeq 500. TCRdb took the public reads, trimmed them with fastp at Q25, ran MiXCR for clone calling and kept in-frame beta chains. CDR3 protein sequences are deduplicated, and each keeps its most common genes and DNA. Counted in this sample were tens of thousands of distinct CDR3 sequences; around 13% of them appeared once. The ten largest make up approximately 4.2% of the sample. The time point label of this sample denotes: sample taken at primary tumor resection. TCR sequencing used whole RNA extracted from tumor and nontumor lung tissue, or from cryopreserved PBMC samples, without cell sorting. Material: PBMCs, obtained at surgery. Every receptor here comes from a male donor with early-stage non-small cell lung cancer.

The V gene is TRBV6-1, the J gene TRBJ2-3; TRBD2 agrees at 13 bases. J gave up 6 bases and V 6 bases, and 9 bases lay outside the gene matches. The CDR3 has 16 residues. CDR1 and CDR2 (germline): MNHNS, SASEGT. The CDR3 DNA sequence: TGTGCCAGCAGCCAAAGGACTAGCGGGAGCGGGGATACGCAGTATTTT. It translates to CASSQRTSGSGDTQYF.

This clonotype was counted a few times. J is TRBJ2-6 and V is TRBV18; tentatively, D is TRBD2 (6 bases). Germline V gene sequence: CDR1 KGHSH, CDR2 LQKENI. This CDR3 region has 16 residues. Trimming left V 0 bases short and J 2 bases short, with 8 bases between. Written as DNA, the CDR3 is TGTGCCAGCTCACCACCGGAGGGTACTGGGGCCAACGTCCTGACTTTC. As protein: CASSPPEGTGANVLTF.

This clonotype was counted ten times or more. The CDR3 nucleotides read TGTGCCAGCAGCGCCTCGGTTTCAGATACGCAGTATTTT. Translating gives CASSASVSDTQYF. The chain uses TRBV11-2 and TRBJ2-3; D is ambiguous. The CDR3 extends over 13 amino acids. Trimming removed 5 bases from V and 4 bases from J, with 10 bases in between. CDR1 is SGHAT and CDR2 is FQNNGV in the germline V gene.

This clonotype showed up many times. The V gene is TRBV20-1, the J gene TRBJ2-7, with TRBD2 matching 16 bases. CDR1 and CDR2 from the germline V gene are DFQATT and SNEGSKA (reference sequence). The CDR3 totals 17 residues. V lost 6 bases, J lost 2 bases, and 10 bases stayed unmatched. The chain's CDR3 is CSADPGTSGRGTYEQYF. The CDR3, as DNA: TGCAGTGCCGACCCCGGGACTAGCGGGAGGGGGACCTACGAGCAGTACTTC.

A few counts support this clonotype. This chain joins TRBV29-1 and TRBJ1-1; a weak D match, TRBD1 (5 bases). Germline CDR1 is SQVTM and CDR2 is ANQGSEA. The V end lost 3 bases, the J end lost 7 bases, and 9 bases lay between the germline ends. This CDR3 is built from 11 residues. CDR3 coding DNA: TGCAGCGTTGATCAGGGTGGTGAAGCTTTCTTT. Its translation is CSVDQGGEAFF.

The chain couples TRBV11-2 to TRBJ2-5; D possibly uses TRBD1 or TRBD2 (5 bases each). V was shortened by 3 bases and J by 4 bases, with 6 bases between the two germline ends. The CDR3 extends over 12 amino acids. Germline CDR1 is SGHAT and CDR2 is FQNNGV. The CDR3 here is CASSLGTETQYF. The DNA of the CDR3 is TGTGCCAGCAGCTTGGGGACAGAGACCCAGTACTTC.

CDR3 coding DNA: TGTGCCAGCAGCTATCCGTCCGGGGCCGGAAACACCATATATTTT. Protein product: CASSYPSGAGNTIYF. This rearrangement joins TRBV13 to TRBJ1-3, with a possible D match to TRBD1 (5 bases). Trimming removed 4 bases at V and 4 bases at J, with 14 bases between. Per germline, CDR1 PRHDT and CDR2 FYEKMQ (reference sequence). The CDR3 covers 15 residues.

This clonotype appeared a few times. The V call is TRBV7-3, the J call TRBJ1-3; TRBD1 might be the D (5 bases). Germline CDR1 and CDR2: SGHTA and FQGTGA. V was clipped by 6 bases and J by 3 bases, with 18 bases between them. The CDR3 is 16 amino acids. The CDR3 protein is CASRTVNRDGGNTIYF. The CDR3 region has the DNA TGTGCCAGCAGGACGGTCAACCGGGACGGTGGAAACACCATATATTTT.

J is TRBJ2-2 and V is TRBV2, with D uncertain. There are 12 residues in the CDR3. The ends were cut back, 4 bases at V and 7 bases at J, with 7 bases in the middle. Germline V CDR1 and CDR2: SNHLY, FYNNEI. CDR3 DNA: TGTGCCAGCAGTGTGTTTATCGGGGAGCTGTTTTTT. It translates to CASSVFIGELFF.

J is TRBJ2-7 and V is TRBV6-2 or TRBV6-3; 7 bases map to TRBD1. V lost 2 bases and J lost 2; bases outside the gene matches: 9. Germline CDR1 reads MNHEY; CDR2 reads SVGEGT. CDR3 length: 16 amino acids. CDR3: CASSYGQGRGTYEQYF. DNA of the CDR3: TGTGCCAGCAGTTACGGTCAGGGCAGGGGGACCTACGAGCAGTACTTC.

Many counts were recorded for this clonotype. The rearrangement links TRBV29-1 to TRBJ2-1, with D possibly being TRBD1 or TRBD2 (5 bases each). The V and J ends lost 5 bases and 9 bases respectively, with 14 bases between them. Germline-derived CDR1 and CDR2 are SQVTM and ANQGSEA. The CDR3 is 12 residues long. The CDR3 DNA is TGCAGCGTTCGGGAAGGGGAAGGTGAGCAGTTCTTC. Encoded protein: CSVREGEGEQFF.

The chain combines TRBV6-1 with TRBJ1-1, with TRBD1 identical over 10 bases. The J segment lost 9 bases and the V segment lost 3 bases, leaving 7 bases of the junction unmatched. The CDR3 spans 14 residues. Germline assignment: CDR1 MNHNS and CDR2 SASEGT. CDR3 sequence: CASSDATGGEQAFF. DNA for the CDR3: TGTGCCAGCAGTGACGCGACAGGGGGCGAACAAGCTTTCTTT.

J is TRBJ1-5 and V is TRBV19; D possibly corresponds to TRBD1 (5 bases). V shed 5 bases and J shed 0 bases, with 32 bases lying between them. Germline V lookup: CDR1 LNHDA, CDR2 SQIVND (reference sequence). This CDR3 is built from 22 residues. CDR3 in amino acids: CASSAFLNFGTQSSISNQPQHF. In DNA form, the CDR3 reads TGTGCCAGTAGTGCCTTTTTGAATTTCGGGACCCAGAGCTCCATTAGCAATCAGCCCCAGCATTTT.

V is TRBV6-2 or TRBV6-3 and J is TRBJ2-1; D is unresolved. The V end lost 3 bases, the J end lost 0 bases, and 12 bases lay between the germline ends. The CDR3 has 16 amino acids. Per the germline V gene, CDR1 is MNHEY and CDR2 is SVGEGT. The CDR3 nucleotides read TGTGCCAGCAGTTATGGAGCGTGGACCTCCTACAATGAGCAGTTCTTC. Amino acid sequence: CASSYGAWTSYNEQFF.

The chain links TRBV28 to TRBJ1-2, with D hard to call. V was trimmed by 6 bases and J by 3 bases, leaving 11 bases between them. This CDR3 is built from 13 residues. Germline values: CDR1 MDHEN, CDR2 SYDVKM. The CDR3 bases are TGTGCCAGCAGGCAAGAGGAGGACTATGGCTACACCTTC. It is translated as CASRQEEDYGYTF.

The chain couples TRBV11-2 to TRBJ2-3, with 11 bases fitting TRBD2. The germline gives CDR1 SGHAT, CDR2 FQNNGV. The trim removed 5 bases at V and 4 bases at J, leaving 5 bases unmatched. This CDR3 region has 15 residues. CDR3 region: CASSQQGLAADTQYF. CDR3 nucleotides: TGTGCCAGCAGCCAGCAGGGACTAGCGGCAGATACGCAGTATTTT.

This clonotype was seen many times. The chain links TRBV6-4 to TRBJ1-2; maybe TRBD1 (5 bases). Trimming stripped 4 bases from V and 4 bases from J, with 22 bases between. The CDR3 contains 17 residues. The germline V gene encodes CDR1 MRHNA and CDR2 SNTAGT. CDR3 amino acids: CASSAPDQRAGIYGYTF. Here the CDR3 DNA reads TGTGCCAGCAGTGCTCCTGATCAAAGGGCAGGGATCTATGGCTACACCTTC.

This clonotype was seen more than once but under ten times. The chain is built from TRBV29-1 and TRBJ1-1; D uncertain. Trimming pared 4 bases from V and 0 bases from J, leaving 12 bases between. The CDR3 spans 14 residues. CDR1 is SQVTM, CDR2 ANQGSEA, per germline. The CDR3 loop reads CSVATGIMNTEAFF. CDR3 DNA sequence: TGCAGCGTTGCAACGGGGATAATGAACACTGAAGCTTTCTTT.

This clonotype showed up many times. The chain is built from TRBV25-1 and TRBJ2-3; D is possibly TRBD1 or TRBD2 (5 bases each). The CDR3 runs 15 residues. V lost 3 bases and J lost 2, with 12 bases in between. Germline CDR1 is MGHDK and CDR2 is SYGVNS. In DNA form, the CDR3 reads TGTGCCAGCAGTGACCCGGGACCTGACACAGATACGCAGTATTTT. Its translation: CASSDPGPDTDTQYF.

The table lists this clonotype with many counts. The chain recombines TRBV27 with TRBJ2-6; D may correspond to TRBD1 or TRBD2 (7 bases each). CDR3 length: 15 residues. The ends were cut back, 6 bases at V and 10 bases at J, with 19 bases in the middle. The V gene's germline CDR1 is MNHEY and CDR2 SMNVEV (reference sequence). This CDR3 reads CASRGGGQYNNVLTF. CDR3 nucleotides: TGTGCCAGCAGGGGGGGGGGACAGTATAATAACGTCCTGACTTTC. Looking up the rest from reference TRBV27 and TRBJ2-6 gives the full variable domain: EAQVTQNPRYLITVTGKKLTVTCSQNMNHEYMSWYRQDPGLGLRQIYYSMNVEVTDKGDVPEGYKVSRKEKRNFPLILESPSPNQTSLYFCASRGGGQYNNVLTFGAGSRLTVL.

This clonotype was seen a handful of times. The J gene is TRBJ1-6, the V gene TRBV9, with 12 bases fitting TRBD1. With 4 bases clipped from V and 0 bases from J, the junction kept 2 bases outside the gene matches. This CDR3 is 17 amino acids long. Germline assignment: CDR1 SGDLS and CDR2 YYNGEE. CDR3 in amino acids: CASSPGQGASYNSPLHF. The CDR3 DNA is TGTGCCAGCAGCCCGGGACAGGGGGCCTCCTATAATTCACCCCTCCACTTT.